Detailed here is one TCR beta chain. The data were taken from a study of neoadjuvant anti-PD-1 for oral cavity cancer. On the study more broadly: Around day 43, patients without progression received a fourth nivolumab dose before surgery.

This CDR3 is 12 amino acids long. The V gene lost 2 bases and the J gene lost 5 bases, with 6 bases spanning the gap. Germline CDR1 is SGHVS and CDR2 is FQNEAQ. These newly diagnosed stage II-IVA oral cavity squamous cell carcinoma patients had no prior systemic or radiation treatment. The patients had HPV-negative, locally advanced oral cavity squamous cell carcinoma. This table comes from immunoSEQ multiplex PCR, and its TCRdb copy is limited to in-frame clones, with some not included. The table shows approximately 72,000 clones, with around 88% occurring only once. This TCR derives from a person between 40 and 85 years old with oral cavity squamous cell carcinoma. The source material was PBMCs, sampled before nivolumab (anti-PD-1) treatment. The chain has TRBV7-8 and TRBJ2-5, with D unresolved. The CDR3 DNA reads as TGTGCCAGCAGCTTATCCTCGGAGACCCAGTACTTC. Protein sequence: CASSLSSETQYF.